Listed below are T cell receptor beta chains from one sample, sequenced in a study of OX40 agonist ivuxolimab in advanced cancers. The repertoire was sequenced with immunoSEQ multiplex PCR; TCRdb's copy has only in-frame clones and lacks some. Of fewer than 85,000 clones listed, around 81% are singletons. The material was CD4+ or CD8+ T cells sorted from blood, obtained in a trial of the OX40 agonist ivuxolimab. Receptor source: an adult with an advanced solid tumor such as melanoma, head and neck, liver or kidney cancer. Each CDR3 is given without its conserved first and last residue.

V	J	CDR3
TRBV29-1	TRBJ1-3	SSLLQGPLGNTIY
TRBV29-1	TRBJ2-5	SVETGQETQY
TRBV13	TRBJ2-6	ASSLGGANVLT
TRBV11-3	TRBJ2-1	ASSLQGPTYNEQF
TRBV7-9	TRBJ2-1	ASSPQGADEQF
TRBV10-3	TRBJ2-1	AISGKGALGNEQF
TRBV30	TRBJ1-5	AWTRGGSFQPQH
TRBV7-2	TRBJ1-1	ASSLKWGSLNTEAF
TRBV30	TRBJ2-5	AWSVHRGTQY
TRBV4-1	TRBJ2-6	ASSQVPDSSGANVLT
TRBV11-2	TRBJ2-3	ASSTRGSGRVTDTQY
TRBV5-1	NA	ASSLVNSGRVYEQY
TRBV28	TRBJ1-5	ASSRGRQPQH
TRBV28	TRBJ1-2	ASSLGSLGLRGYT
TRBV27	TRBJ2-1	ASLPRDRLGDEQF
TRBV7-9	TRBJ1-1	ASSLALTVNEAF
TRBV2	TRBJ1-6	ASTGTGSSSYNSPLH
TRBV16	TRBJ1-2	ASSQVPPDRGRRYGYT
TRBV18	TRBJ2-5	ASSPLDSETQY
TRBV6-1	TRBJ1-5	ASRPTENQPQH
TRBV6-1	TRBJ1-4	ASSEAGGLGEKLF
TRBV6-1	TRBJ2-3	ASRGQGTDTQY
TRBV5-1	TRBJ2-1	ASSTASGSNYNEQF
TRBV7-6	TRBJ2-1	ASGRGPYNEQF
TRBV19	TRBJ2-5	ASSIGPLLGDQY
TRBV7-3	TRBJ1-1	ASSPRVNTEAF
TRBV6-1	TRBJ2-5	ASSEVGTSGETQY
TRBV9	TRBJ1-1	ASSKGHQNTEAF
TRBV7-2	TRBJ1-1	ASSLGGGRTEAF
TRBV7-2	TRBJ2-5	ASSLDSQTQETQY
TRBV2	TRBJ2-3	ASSEDGGTDTQY
TRBV7-9	TRBJ1-1	ASRSGTGGLRPF
TRBV10-3	TRBJ2-1	AIREGKSGEQF
TRBV7-9	TRBJ1-1	ASSRTGGSGTEAF
TRBV7-9	TRBJ2-5	ASSLFAQETQY
TRBV5-1	TRBJ2-4	ASSLEAGSGQNIQY
TRBV19	TRBJ2-2	ASGWGMNTGELF
TRBV11-1	TRBJ2-7	ASSLGGAGTGPTAYEQY
TRBV7-9	TRBJ1-5	ASSLGGGGQPQH
TRBV28	TRBJ1-5	ASVIRNQPQH
TRBV7-8	TRBJ2-3	ASSLMGHHGDTQY
TRBV6-5	TRBJ2-1	ASSYAGGVGNEQF
TRBV2	TRBJ2-1	ASSPRLAGDEQF
TRBV28	TRBJ2-7	ASSLSRGVTSFYEQY
TRBV6-1	TRBJ2-7	ASTSGTGSSEQY
TRBV28	TRBJ1-1	ASSSQGNPNTEAF
TRBV19	TRBJ2-6	ASRTVSSGANVLT
TRBV27	TRBJ1-3	ASSPTPRAWSGNTIY
TRBV7-2	TRBJ2-7	ASSLAGAYYEQY
TRBV6-5	TRBJ2-3	ASSYYLAGVGNTQY
TRBV19	TRBJ1-5	ASSIGQGVSNQPQH
TRBV10-1	TRBJ1-2	ASSDRTNYGYT